The TCR beta chain described here comes from a study of T cell responses to AZD1222 COVID-19 vaccine. Worth noting for this clone: Its antigen is undetermined.

Study findings and constraints: Among those given AZD1222, only 5 to 7 were seropositive at baseline. Unmutated variant regions are reportedly the target of nearly half of TCRs that are spike-specific. Donors in the cohort were predominantly white British and more often female, and clonal diversity was possibly underestimated. Rises in breadth and depth of Spike-specific TCRs came after two AZD1222 doses.

There are 13 residues in the CDR3. Using immunoSEQ multiplex PCR, the repertoire was profiled, and TCRdb retains in-frame clones only, with some absent. Among more than 80,000 clones listed, around 91% were seen once. Specimen: peripheral blood, collected 28 days after the second AZD1222 dose. The chain links TRBV12-2 to TRBJ2-2. TRBV12-2 is recorded as a pseudogene. The receptor comes from an adult who received the AZD1222 COVID-19 vaccine. The CDR3 DNA sequence: TGTGCAAGTCGCTTAGCGGTGACCGGGGAGCTGTTTTTT. This translates into CASRLAVTGELFF.